Following are 18 T cell receptor beta chains from one sample sequenced in a study of T cell responses to AZD1222 COVID-19 vaccine. This table comes from immunoSEQ multiplex PCR, and its TCRdb copy is limited to in-frame clones, with some not included. The sample records 95,000 to 100,000 clones, about nine tenths being singletons. Sequences were derived from peripheral blood, sampled on day 0 of AZD1222 vaccination. The source of these receptors is an adult in good health.

The chain combines TRBV12-3 or TRBV12-4 with TRBJ2-5, with D unresolved. V lost 3 bases and J lost 5, with 10 bases in between. The CDR3 totals 13 residues. The CDR3 loop reads CASSFGLGETQYF. CDR3 DNA: TGTGCCAGCAGTTTCGGGCTAGGGGAGACCCAGTACTTC.

The chain is built from TRBV10-3 and TRBJ2-1; 11 bases fit TRBD2. J was trimmed by 4 bases and V by 3 bases; bases with no gene match: 5. CDR1 and CDR2 (germline): ENHRY, SYGVKD. There are 16 residues in the CDR3. The CDR3 spells CAISDPTSGAYNEQFF. CDR3 bases: TGTGCCATCAGTGACCCGACTAGCGGGGCTTACAATGAGCAGTTCTTC.

This clone was found once. The CDR3: CSVEDLSTGFGNTIYF. The DNA of the CDR3 is TGCAGCGTTGAAGACCTTTCCACAGGGTTCGGAAACACCATATATTTT. The chain uses TRBV29-1 and TRBJ1-3, with D possibly matching TRBD1 (6 bases). Germline V gene sequence: CDR1 SQVTM, CDR2 ANQGSEA. This CDR3 has 16 residues. V lost 0 bases and J lost 4, with 16 bases in between.

The genes are TRBV9 and TRBJ1-3; perhaps TRBD1 as D (6 bases). The CDR3 loop spans 15 amino acids. Germline loops: CDR1 SGDLS, CDR2 YYNGEE. V lost 0 bases and J 3 bases, leaving 10 bases between the germline ends. The CDR3, as DNA: TGTGCCAGCAGCGTAGAAACAGGGATTGGAAACACCATATATTTT. Translation: CASSVETGIGNTIYF.

Concerning this clone: Different DNA sequences within this sample yield the same CDR3. The V and J genes are TRBV19 and TRBJ1-4, with 8 bases matching TRBD1. The CDR3 runs 14 residues. After removal of 2 bases from V and 6 bases from J, the junction contained 2 bases not matched to a gene. Germline values: CDR1 LNHDA, CDR2 SQIVND (reference sequence). CDR3 residues: CASSIQGADEKLFF. The CDR3 DNA follows: TGTGCCAGTAGTATACAGGGGGCTGATGAAAAACTGTTTTTT. The entire variable domain, with the rest obtained from reference TRBV19 and TRBJ1-4, is as follows: DGGITQSPKYLFRKEGQNVTLSCEQNLNHDAMYWYRQDPGQGLRLIYYSQIVNDFQKGDIAEGYSVSREKKESFPLTVTSAQKNPTAFYLCASSIQGADEKLFFGSGTQLSVL.

This rearrangement joins TRBV15 to TRBJ1-4; TRBD1 might be the D (5 bases). The CDR3 has 15 residues. Germline CDR1 and CDR2: LNHNV and YYDKDF (reference sequence). Trimming pared 4 bases from V and 5 bases from J, leaving 14 bases between. The CDR3, as DNA: TGTGCCACCAGCATCGGTCGGAGGGGAAATGAAAAACTGTTTTTT. It codes for CATSIGRRGNEKLFF.

The chain employs TRBV7-9 and TRBJ1-6; D is uncertain. Germline V gene data show CDR1 as SEHNR and CDR2 as FQNEAQ (reference sequence). V dropped 3 bases and J dropped 0 bases, with 9 bases sitting between them. The CDR3 runs 16 residues. CDR3 bases: TGTGCCAGCAGCTTGGGCGATAGCTCCTATAATTCACCCCTCCACTTT. Translated: CASSLGDSSYNSPLHF.

This rearrangement joins TRBV10-3 to TRBJ2-2; 11 bases agree with TRBD2. J lost 1 base, V lost 6 bases, and 1 base had no gene match. Germline V CDR1 and CDR2: ENHRY, SYGVKD. The CDR3 runs 15 residues. The chain's CDR3 is CAIRGLAVNTGELFF. CDR3 DNA sequence: TGTGCCATCAGGGGACTAGCGGTGAACACCGGGGAGCTGTTTTTT.

This clone was detected once. The J gene is TRBJ1-4, the V gene TRBV18, with D hard to call. Trimming removed 5 bases at V and 0 bases at J, with 13 bases between. The CDR3 spans 16 residues. Germline loops: CDR1 KGHSH, CDR2 LQKENI. The chain's CDR3 is CASSSAGKATNEKLFF. The DNA for the CDR3 is TGTGCCAGCTCATCGGCAGGAAAAGCAACTAATGAAAAACTGTTTTTT.

CDR3 DNA sequence: TGTGCCAGCAGCCAAGATGCAGGGAACTATGGCTACACCTTC. This codes for CASSQDAGNYGYTF. The chain is built from TRBV3-1 (or the pseudogene TRBV3-2) and TRBJ1-2, with D tentatively TRBD1 (5 bases). V was clipped by 0 bases and J by 2 bases, with 7 bases between them. Germline loops: CDR1 LGHDT, CDR2 YNNKEL (reference sequence). This CDR3 region has 14 residues.

This clone was found once. The chain couples TRBV28 to TRBJ1-2; TRBD1 is a possible D gene (5 bases). Germline-derived CDR1 and CDR2 are MDHEN and SYDVKM. V was pared by 5 bases and J by 8 bases, with 12 bases between. This CDR3 has 12 residues. In nucleotides, the CDR3 is TGTGCCAGCAGTGCAGGGAGGAAAGGCTACACCTTC. Encoded protein: CASSAGRKGYTF.

This chain links TRBV12-3 or TRBV12-4 with TRBJ1-2, with D unclear. The V gene lost 3 bases and the J gene lost 7 bases, with 9 bases spanning the gap. The CDR3 runs to 12 residues. The CDR3 here is CASSFGLLGYTF. The CDR3 DNA reads as TGTGCCAGCAGTTTTGGATTGCTTGGCTACACCTTC.

The chain is built from TRBV7-2 and TRBJ2-1; D uncertain. Trimming took 0 bases from V and 1 from J, leaving 4 bases between them. The CDR3 has 14 amino acids. Per germline, CDR1 SGHTA and CDR2 FQGNSA. The CDR3 coding sequence is TGTGCCAGCAGCTTAGCCAAATCCTACAATGAGCAGTTCTTC. This sequence encodes CASSLAKSYNEQFF.

The chain employs TRBV10-3 and TRBJ1-2; 9 bases are shared with TRBD1. Unmatched junction bases numbered 0, after V lost 2 bases and J lost 5 bases. Germline CDR1 reads ENHRY; CDR2 reads SYGVKD. The CDR3 covers 13 residues. CDR3 in DNA: TGTGCCATCAGTGAGGACAGGGGGTATGGCTACACCTTC. Translation gives CAISEDRGYGYTF.

The chain combines TRBV27 with TRBJ1-5, with 9 bases identical to TRBD1. This CDR3 comprises 15 residues. Germline V lookup: CDR1 MNHEY, CDR2 SMNVEV (reference sequence). V shed 8 bases, J shed 6 bases, and the junction held 11 bases outside the gene matches. The CDR3 bases are TGTGCCAGCGATAGGAGGACAGGGGTGGCTCAGCCCCAGCATTTT. Its translation: CASDRRTGVAQPQHF.

The chain combines TRBV27 with TRBJ1-5; D remains unclear. Deletions cut 5 bases from V and 5 bases from J, with 13 bases between. CDR1 and CDR2 (germline): MNHEY, SMNVEV (reference sequence). The CDR3 has 14 residues. The CDR3 DNA follows: TGTGCCAGCAGTCCGATCCGACCAGATCAGCCCCAGCATTTT. Translated: CASSPIRPDQPQHF.

This clone was seen a few times. CDR3 bases: TGTGCCAGCAGCACCTGGGTGGCCGCGAACACCGGGGAGCTGTTTTTT. Translation gives CASSTWVAANTGELFF. The V gene is TRBV7-8, the J gene TRBJ2-2; D not resolved. Trimming removed 5 bases from V and 0 bases from J, with 13 bases in between. This CDR3 comprises 16 residues. In germline, CDR1 is SGHVS, CDR2 FQNEAQ.

The V call is TRBV7-2, the J call TRBJ1-1; D gene uncertain. The CDR3 sequence is 12 residues long. Trimming took off 5 bases at V and 10 bases at J, with 14 bases between the two ends. CDR1 SGHTA and CDR2 FQGNSA come from the germline V gene. The CDR3 nucleotides are TGTGCCAGCAGCCCCCTCCAGCTTGGAGCTTTCTTT. Its protein product is CASSPLQLGAFF.